Listed here are 16 T cell receptor beta chains from one sample, sequenced in a study of shared clonotypes between healthy human individuals (dated by TCRdb to the early 2020s). The library was obtained by the immunoSEQ multiplex PCR assay. TCRdb holds this immuneACCESS table with in-frame rearrangements only. Some clones are missing; in checked studies, unresolved V genes explain under half, and the rest has no known cause. This sample lists around 1.4 million clones; 98% were detected once. The ten largest clones represent about 0.35% of the sample. Sequencing was done on a sample of naive CD4+ T cells sorted from blood. Per the publication, the cell subset or site label means: CD45RA+ positively selected. These receptors all come from a man younger than 40 in good health.

The chain couples TRBV9 to TRBJ2-7; 10 bases are a match to TRBD1. Germline V CDR1 and CDR2: SGDLS, YYNGEE. V was pared by 3 bases and J by 4 bases, with 10 bases of the junction left unmatched. The CDR3 length is 16 residues. The chain's CDR3 is CASSGGAGTGEYEQYF. As DNA, the CDR3 is TGTGCCAGCAGCGGTGGGGCCGGGACAGGGGAATACGAGCAGTACTTC.

The sample holds one count of this clone. This CDR3 is also generated by other DNA sequences in the sample. The rearrangement uses TRBV7-3 and TRBJ2-1, with D possibly TRBD1 on 6 matching bases. Germline V gene sequence: CDR1 SGHTA, CDR2 FQGTGA. The CDR3 length is 13 residues. Trimming removed 5 bases at V and 5 bases at J, with 10 bases between. The CDR3 DNA sequence: TGTGCCAGCAGCCTCGGGACAAACAATGAGCAGTTCTTC. Translating it yields CASSLGTNNEQFF.

This chain connects TRBV9 to TRBJ1-2; D is undetermined. The CDR3 is 14 residues long. The V gene lost 1 base and the J gene lost 8 bases, with 15 bases spanning the gap. CDR1 SGDLS and CDR2 YYNGEE come from the germline V gene. In nucleotides, the CDR3 is TGTGCCAGCAGCGTAACCTCAGGCGGAGAGGGCTACACCTTC. This translates into CASSVTSGGEGYTF.

The genes are TRBV29-1 and TRBJ2-1, with 9 bases matching TRBD2. Germline-derived CDR1 and CDR2 are SQVTM and ANQGSEA. The CDR3 runs to 12 residues. With V trimmed by 7 bases and J by 7 bases, 5 bases remained unmatched. CDR3 DNA: TGCAGCGCCACCACTAGCGGGAATGAGCAGTTCTTC. The encoded protein is CSATTSGNEQFF.

The chain has TRBV7-2 and TRBJ2-7; D is perhaps TRBD2 (5 bases). The germline V gene encodes CDR1 SGHTA and CDR2 FQGNSA. The CDR3 is 16 residues long. V lost 5 bases, J lost 5 bases, and 22 bases lay in between. The CDR3 sequence is CASSPGWFDTRNEQYF. CDR3 bases: TGTGCCAGCAGCCCGGGATGGTTCGACACTAGGAACGAGCAGTACTTC.

V is TRBV13 and J is TRBJ2-7; D is perhaps TRBD1 (5 bases). Trimming cost V 1 base and J 6 bases, with 13 bases left between them. The CDR3 spans 14 residues. Per germline, CDR1 PRHDT and CDR2 FYEKMQ (reference sequence). CDR3 sequence reads: CASSLVRRVGEQYF. DNA of the CDR3: TGTGCCAGCAGCTTAGTGCGCAGGGTGGGCGAGCAGTACTTC.

The chain is built from TRBV29-1 and TRBJ2-5, with D unclear. V was pared by 6 bases and J by 5 bases, with 19 bases between. CDR1 and CDR2 (germline): SQVTM, ANQGSEA. CDR3 length: 14 residues. DNA of the CDR3: TGCAGCGTATCTATCGGTAGTAACGGGGAGACCCAGTACTTC. Translation: CSVSIGSNGETQYF.

This clone was recorded only once. The chain has TRBV6-6 and TRBJ2-1, with 8 positions matching TRBD1. V was clipped by 6 bases and J by 0 bases; unmatched bases: 4. Germline V CDR1 and CDR2: MNHNY, SVGAGI (reference sequence). CDR3 length: 15 residues. The CDR3 region is CASSRTGPSYNEQFF. The CDR3 DNA reads TGTGCCAGCAGCCGGACAGGGCCCTCCTACAATGAGCAGTTCTTC.

Note on this clone: The same CDR3 is also encoded by other DNA sequences in this sample. This sequence joins TRBV5-1 and TRBJ2-5; D gene ambiguous. The V end was cut by 0 bases, the J end by 2 bases, with 5 bases between. The germline V gene has CDR1 SGHRS and CDR2 YFSETQ. The CDR3 consists of 13 residues. The CDR3 DNA follows: TGCGCCAGCAGCTTGGTGGGGCAAGAGACCCAGTACTTC. This gives the protein CASSLVGQETQYF.

V and J are TRBV6-1 and TRBJ1-5, with a tentative D call TRBD1 (6 bases). The V gene lost 4 bases and the J gene lost 9 bases, with 19 bases spanning the gap. The length of the CDR3 is 15 residues. Germline V gives CDR1 MNHNS, CDR2 SASEGT. CDR3 DNA: TGTGCCAGCAGTGGTTACAGGGTTCAATCAGGGCCCCAGCATTTT. It codes for CASSGYRVQSGPQHF.

The chain combines TRBV29-1 with TRBJ2-3; 7 bases fit TRBD2. The CDR3 sequence is 13 residues long. The germline CDR1 and CDR2 sequences are SQVTM and ANQGSEA. The V segment lost 4 bases and the J segment 2 bases; nucleotides outside the gene matches: 3. CDR3 sequence reads: CSVGDYPTDTQYF. CDR3 coding DNA: TGCAGCGTTGGGGACTATCCCACAGATACGCAGTATTTT.

The chain joins TRBV7-9 to TRBJ2-3; tentatively, D is TRBD1 (5 bases). Germline V gene lookup returns CDR1 SEHNR and CDR2 FQNEAQ (reference sequence). The CDR3 consists of 15 residues. Trimming removed 5 bases at V and 1 base at J, with 13 bases between. CDR3 sequence reads: CASSADSLGTDTQYF. The CDR3 bases are TGTGCCAGCAGCGCAGACAGCCTCGGCACAGATACGCAGTATTTT.

This clone was detected once. The chain joins TRBV15 to TRBJ2-7, with 7 bases that match TRBD2. The germline CDR1 and CDR2 sequences are LNHNV and YYDKDF (reference sequence). The CDR3 runs 17 residues. Trimming removed 3 bases from V and 5 bases from J; junction bases left unmatched: 16. The CDR3 nucleotides read TGTGCCACCAGCAGCGAAGGGGAGGGCTTTAGACCCAACGAGCAGTACTTC. Residues: CATSSEGEGFRPNEQYF.

This clone occurred once. The chain recombines TRBV5-1 with TRBJ2-1; the D is unclear. With 0 bases removed from V and 8 bases from J, the gap between germline ends came to 6 bases. The CDR3 is made up of 12 amino acids. The germline V gene has CDR1 SGHRS and CDR2 YFSETQ. CDR3 sequence: CASSLGSDEQFF. The CDR3 nucleotides read TGCGCCAGCAGCTTGGGGAGCGATGAGCAGTTCTTC.

V is TRBV2 and J is TRBJ1-5; D may be TRBD1 (6 bases). Germline assignment: CDR1 SNHLY and CDR2 FYNNEI. V was cut by 2 bases and J by 7 bases, with 9 bases left in between. This CDR3 has 13 residues. The CDR3 DNA sequence: TGTGCCAGCAGTGAACAAGGGGGGCAGCCCCAGCATTTT. Protein: CASSEQGGQPQHF.

This sequence joins TRBV25-1 and TRBJ2-2; D gene ambiguous. The CDR3 sequence is 14 residues long. CDR1 and CDR2 (germline): MGHDK, SYGVNS. V was cut by 6 bases and J by 7 bases, with 15 bases left in between. CDR3 protein: CASRNPVDGGELFF. The CDR3 coding sequence is TGTGCCAGCAGGAACCCTGTGGACGGCGGGGAGCTGTTTTTT.